This T cell receptor beta chain was sequenced during a study of hypomethylating agent response in myelodysplastic syndrome listed by TCRdb under 2021. Regarding the research as a whole: Patients were treated with the hypomethylating agents azacitidine (about 70% of the 11) or decitabine (3 of 11). The cohort was composed of under ten male and a couple of female myelodysplastic syndrome patients. Patients had a mean age of about 70 +/- 6 years, and a diploid cytogenetic profile was the most common. The most frequent mutation was TET2, found in about 50% of the 11 patients. Five patients did not respond, whereas about 6 responded with either complete response or hematologic improvement. Complete response or hematologic improvement counted as response, and patients meeting neither criterion were classed as non-responders.

Summary of the overall study and its limitations: Age matching of healthy control donors to MDS patients was not performed, and the MDS versus healthy comparison could have been impacted by this lack of age matching. Richness, rarefaction diversity and clonality did not change significantly after hypomethylating agent treatment, across all patients or within response groups. Novel clonotypes were found to emerge more often in responders, whereas more contracted clonotypes were observed in non-responders after treatment. The cohort was small, with only around 10 patients analyzed. The shared GLIPH2 clusters might recognize novel MDS antigens, but this possibility was not confirmed and requires experimental validation.

This clone was seen a single time. Its specific antigen is unknown. Per-nucleotide qualities are absent, and no much larger clonotype sits a single base away. T-cell subsets were not sorted, and bulk bone marrow was analyzed instead. Immunosequencing of the TCR beta CDR3 regions was performed on bone marrow from 11 myelodysplastic syndrome patients before and after hypomethylating agent therapy. For longitudinal repertoire tracking, a baseline bone marrow plus two to three bone marrows at different post-treatment timepoints were contributed by each patient. Whole bone marrow served as the source for genomic DNA extraction, with DNA quality checked using TapeStation, NanoDrop OneC and PicoGreen assays. The method was the immunoSEQ multiplex PCR assay. Sequencing was run at survey resolution with two replicates of about 200 ng each, for a total of roughly 400 ng of DNA per sample. Rearranged TCRB sequences in genomic DNA were detected with the hsTCRB kit using multiplex PCR primers targeting V and J genes. To amplify the CDR3 region, the first PCR ran for 30 to 40 cycles with the QIAGEN Multiplex PCR Kit. A second PCR of roughly 8 cycles attached sample barcodes and Illumina adapters to each replicate. Pooled libraries were quantified using a QuantStudio 6 and the KAPA library quantification kit. Approximately 16 pM of pooled libraries was sequenced on an Illumina MiSeq using 156-cycle single-end reads plus a 15-cycle index read. The study's processing was this. Of 168,753 unique clonotypes, 1.5% to 2% were flagged by VDJdb annotation as previously reported viral-epitope-specific. The immunoSEQ Data Assistant and immunoSEQ Analyzer turned the raw reads into TCRB repertoires that were normalized and annotated. Clonotype analysis used the immunarch R package version 0.6.5 and BioAnalyzer. Before richness was estimated, every repertoire was downsampled to the clone count of the smallest repertoire. Clonotypes were sorted into expanded, contracted or novel categories with Fisher's exact tests, where novel meant the clonotype had zero frequency before treatment. GLIPH2 clustered significantly changed CDR3 beta sequences using simulation_depth=1000 and kmer_min_depth=3, excluding CDR3s shorter than five residues. Here the immuneACCESS table is served through TCRdb, limited to in-frame sequences with V and J called. Missing clones are a known gap in these copies; in checked studies unresolved V genes cover under half, and the rest lacks a known reason. V and J calls and clone size follow that table, whereas D and trimming were derived from the DNA. Across this sample there are about 5,700 clones, with around four fifths seen only once. Clones ranked in the top ten supply 11% of the sample.

This sequence was found in a human donor with myelodysplastic syndrome. The source was bone marrow, collected before or after starting hypomethylating agent treatment for myelodysplastic syndrome (not recorded which).

The DNA reads as follows: TGTGCCAGCAGTTTTCCTCCACAGGGTGAAGCTTTCTTT. It codes for CASSFPPQGEAFF. The sequence joins TRBV28 to TRBJ1-1, with TRBD1 tentatively as D gene (6 bases match). CDR1 and CDR2 (MDHEN, SYDVKM) derive from the germline V gene. The CDR3, from cysteine to phenylalanine, totals 13 residues. Just the 39-base CDR3 DNA is kept, in frame starting at base 1. V is shortened by 3 bases, J by 7 bases, and the region joining them spans 12 bases.